Sequencing of this TCR beta chain was carried out in a study of control samples from healthy donors and cancer patients. The CDR3 contains 13 residues. The germline V gene has CDR1 KGHSH and CDR2 LQKENI. V lost 4 bases to trimming and J lost 3 bases, with 9 bases between them. TCRdb's copy holds only in-frame clones and misses some; the assay was immunoSEQ multiplex PCR. The profile shows 100,000 to 120,000 clones, roughly 88% of them singletons. The material sequenced was PBMCs. The receptor comes from a woman aged 55-69 years with lung cancer. J is TRBJ1-1 and V is TRBV18; D is possibly TRBD1 (5 bases). The CDR3 nucleotides are TGTGCCAGCTCACAGGCGGGGGACACTGAAGCTTTCTTT. Translation: CASSQAGDTEAFF.